A selection of T cell receptor beta chains follows, all from one sample in a study of blood T cell repertoires in COVID-19. Sequenced by immunoSEQ multiplex PCR; TCRdb stores in-frame clones only, minus some. Here the sample spans more than 350,000 clones, approximately 90% being singletons. Sequenced sample: PBMCs or T cells enriched from blood (not recorded which). Receptor source: a young man who had recovered from COVID-19. The CDR3 runs from the conserved cysteine through the conserved F or W. Fields, in order: J gene, D gene, V gene, CDR3 protein. D genes are given only for firm matches.

J gene: TRBJ1-1
D gene: -
V gene: TRBV6-5
CDR3 protein: CASSYLGEGTEAFF

J gene: TRBJ2-5
D gene: TRBD2
V gene: TRBV29-1
CDR3 protein: CSVETSGALVSQYF

J gene: TRBJ2-1
D gene: TRBD2
V gene: TRBV27
CDR3 protein: CASSLQSGRGGNEQFF

J gene: TRBJ1-3
D gene: -
V gene: TRBV3-1/TRBV3-2
CDR3 protein: CASSQDFQGGNTIYF

J gene: TRBJ1-5
D gene: TRBD1
V gene: TRBV4-1
CDR3 protein: CASSQSIGQGQPQHF

J gene: TRBJ1-1
D gene: TRBD1
V gene: TRBV3-1/TRBV3-2
CDR3 protein: CASSLQGDTEAFF

J gene: TRBJ2-7
D gene: -
V gene: TRBV11-2
CDR3 protein: CASSLDRNSWSSYEQYF

J gene: TRBJ2-1
D gene: -
V gene: TRBV7-2
CDR3 protein: CASSLRLTRGHEQFF

J gene: TRBJ2-1
D gene: TRBD2
V gene: TRBV6-5
CDR3 protein: CASEGTTGDEQFF

J gene: TRBJ2-7
D gene: -
V gene: TRBV5-5
CDR3 protein: CASSLAAGAYEQYF

J gene: TRBJ2-3
D gene: -
V gene: TRBV5-1
CDR3 protein: CASSLDTGSADTQYF

J gene: TRBJ2-2
D gene: -
V gene: TRBV7-7
CDR3 protein: CASSPSVSRAVGGELFF

J gene: TRBJ1-5
D gene: TRBD1
V gene: TRBV6-2/TRBV6-3
CDR3 protein: CASSYSRDRGYSNQPQHF

J gene: TRBJ2-5
D gene: TRBD1
V gene: TRBV29-1
CDR3 protein: CSVRQGAFDAETQYF

J gene: TRBJ2-7
D gene: -
V gene: TRBV10-3
CDR3 protein: CAISGDTYEQYF

J gene: TRBJ2-2
D gene: TRBD1
V gene: TRBV5-4
CDR3 protein: CASSWGTGGNTGELFF

J gene: TRBJ1-1
D gene: -
V gene: TRBV5-1
CDR3 protein: CASSLMLGVGQLNTEAFF

J gene: TRBJ2-5
D gene: TRBD2
V gene: TRBV3-1/TRBV3-2
CDR3 protein: CASSQDTLAGGTQYF